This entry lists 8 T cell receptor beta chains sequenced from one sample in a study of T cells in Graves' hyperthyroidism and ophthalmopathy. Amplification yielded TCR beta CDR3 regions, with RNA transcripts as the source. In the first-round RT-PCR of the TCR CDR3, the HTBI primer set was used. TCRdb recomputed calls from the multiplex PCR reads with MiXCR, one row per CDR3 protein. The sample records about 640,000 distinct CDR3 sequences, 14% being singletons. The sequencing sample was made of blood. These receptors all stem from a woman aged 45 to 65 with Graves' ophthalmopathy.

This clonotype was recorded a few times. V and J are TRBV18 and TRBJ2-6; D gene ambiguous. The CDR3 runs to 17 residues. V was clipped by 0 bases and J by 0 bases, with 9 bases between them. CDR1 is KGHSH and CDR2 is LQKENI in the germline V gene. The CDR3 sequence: CASSPPSTGSGANVLTF. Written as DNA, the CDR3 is TGTGCCAGCTCACCACCGTCGACTGGCTCTGGGGCCAACGTCCTGACTTTC.

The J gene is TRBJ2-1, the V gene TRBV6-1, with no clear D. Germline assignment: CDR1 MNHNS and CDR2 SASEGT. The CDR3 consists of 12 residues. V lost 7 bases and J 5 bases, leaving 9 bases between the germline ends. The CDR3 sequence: CASNHGDNEQFF. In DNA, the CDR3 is TGTGCCAGCAATCATGGGGACAATGAGCAGTTCTTC.

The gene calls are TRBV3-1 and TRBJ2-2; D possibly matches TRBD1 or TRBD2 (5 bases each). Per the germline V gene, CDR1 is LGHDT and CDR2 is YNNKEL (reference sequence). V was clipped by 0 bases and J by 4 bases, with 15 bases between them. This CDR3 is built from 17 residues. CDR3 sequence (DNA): TGTGCCAGCAGCCAAGATCGGGGTAGTAGGGGCACCGGGGAGCTGTTTTTT. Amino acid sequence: CASSQDRGSRGTGELFF.

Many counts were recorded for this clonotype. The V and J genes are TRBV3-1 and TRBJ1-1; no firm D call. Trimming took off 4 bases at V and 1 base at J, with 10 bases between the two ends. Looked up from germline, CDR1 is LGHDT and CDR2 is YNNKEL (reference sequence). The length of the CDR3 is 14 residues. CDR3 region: CASSPNSWNTEAFF. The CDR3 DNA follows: TGTGCCAGCAGCCCTAACAGTTGGAACACTGAAGCTTTCTTT.

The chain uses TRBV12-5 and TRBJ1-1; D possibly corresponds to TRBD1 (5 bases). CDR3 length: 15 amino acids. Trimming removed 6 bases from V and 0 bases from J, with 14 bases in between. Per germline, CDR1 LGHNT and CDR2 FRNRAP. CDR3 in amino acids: CASGQPQGVNTEAFF. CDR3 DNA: TGTGCTAGTGGCCAGCCCCAGGGTGTGAACACTGAAGCTTTCTTT.

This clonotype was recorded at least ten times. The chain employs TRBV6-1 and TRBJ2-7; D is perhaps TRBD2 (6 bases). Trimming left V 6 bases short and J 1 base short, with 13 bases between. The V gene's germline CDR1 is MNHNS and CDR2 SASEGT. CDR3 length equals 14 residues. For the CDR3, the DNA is TGTGCCAGCAGACTTCAGGGACTTTCCTACGAGCAGTACTTC. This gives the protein CASRLQGLSYEQYF.

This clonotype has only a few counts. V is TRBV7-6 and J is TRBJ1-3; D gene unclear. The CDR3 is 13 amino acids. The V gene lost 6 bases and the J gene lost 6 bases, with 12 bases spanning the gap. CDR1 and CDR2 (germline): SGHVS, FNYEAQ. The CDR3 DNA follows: TGTGCCAGCAGTAAACTCCTTGCAAACACCATATATTTT. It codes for CASSKLLANTIYF.

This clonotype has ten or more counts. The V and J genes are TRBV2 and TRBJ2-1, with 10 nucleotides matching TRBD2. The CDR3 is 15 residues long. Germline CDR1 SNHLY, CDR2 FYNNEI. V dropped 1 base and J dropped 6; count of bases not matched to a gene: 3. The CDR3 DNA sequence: TGTGCCAGCAGTGAAGAGCGGGAGGGTTTCAATGAGCAGTTCTTC. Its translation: CASSEEREGFNEQFF.